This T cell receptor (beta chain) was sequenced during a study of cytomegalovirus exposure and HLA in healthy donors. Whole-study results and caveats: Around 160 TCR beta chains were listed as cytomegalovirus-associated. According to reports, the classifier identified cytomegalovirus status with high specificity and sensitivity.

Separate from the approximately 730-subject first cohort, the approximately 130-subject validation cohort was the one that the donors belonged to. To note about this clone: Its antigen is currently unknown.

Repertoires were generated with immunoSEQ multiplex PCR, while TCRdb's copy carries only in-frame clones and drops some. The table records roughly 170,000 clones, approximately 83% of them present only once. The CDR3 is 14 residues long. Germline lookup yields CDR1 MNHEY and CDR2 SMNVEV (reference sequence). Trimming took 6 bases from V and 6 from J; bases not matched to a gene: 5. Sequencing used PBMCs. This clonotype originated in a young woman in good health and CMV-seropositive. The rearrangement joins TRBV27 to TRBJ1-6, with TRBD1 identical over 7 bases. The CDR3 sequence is CASRLTGINSPLHF. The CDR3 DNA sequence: TGTGCCAGCAGACTGACAGGGATTAATTCACCCCTCCACTTT.